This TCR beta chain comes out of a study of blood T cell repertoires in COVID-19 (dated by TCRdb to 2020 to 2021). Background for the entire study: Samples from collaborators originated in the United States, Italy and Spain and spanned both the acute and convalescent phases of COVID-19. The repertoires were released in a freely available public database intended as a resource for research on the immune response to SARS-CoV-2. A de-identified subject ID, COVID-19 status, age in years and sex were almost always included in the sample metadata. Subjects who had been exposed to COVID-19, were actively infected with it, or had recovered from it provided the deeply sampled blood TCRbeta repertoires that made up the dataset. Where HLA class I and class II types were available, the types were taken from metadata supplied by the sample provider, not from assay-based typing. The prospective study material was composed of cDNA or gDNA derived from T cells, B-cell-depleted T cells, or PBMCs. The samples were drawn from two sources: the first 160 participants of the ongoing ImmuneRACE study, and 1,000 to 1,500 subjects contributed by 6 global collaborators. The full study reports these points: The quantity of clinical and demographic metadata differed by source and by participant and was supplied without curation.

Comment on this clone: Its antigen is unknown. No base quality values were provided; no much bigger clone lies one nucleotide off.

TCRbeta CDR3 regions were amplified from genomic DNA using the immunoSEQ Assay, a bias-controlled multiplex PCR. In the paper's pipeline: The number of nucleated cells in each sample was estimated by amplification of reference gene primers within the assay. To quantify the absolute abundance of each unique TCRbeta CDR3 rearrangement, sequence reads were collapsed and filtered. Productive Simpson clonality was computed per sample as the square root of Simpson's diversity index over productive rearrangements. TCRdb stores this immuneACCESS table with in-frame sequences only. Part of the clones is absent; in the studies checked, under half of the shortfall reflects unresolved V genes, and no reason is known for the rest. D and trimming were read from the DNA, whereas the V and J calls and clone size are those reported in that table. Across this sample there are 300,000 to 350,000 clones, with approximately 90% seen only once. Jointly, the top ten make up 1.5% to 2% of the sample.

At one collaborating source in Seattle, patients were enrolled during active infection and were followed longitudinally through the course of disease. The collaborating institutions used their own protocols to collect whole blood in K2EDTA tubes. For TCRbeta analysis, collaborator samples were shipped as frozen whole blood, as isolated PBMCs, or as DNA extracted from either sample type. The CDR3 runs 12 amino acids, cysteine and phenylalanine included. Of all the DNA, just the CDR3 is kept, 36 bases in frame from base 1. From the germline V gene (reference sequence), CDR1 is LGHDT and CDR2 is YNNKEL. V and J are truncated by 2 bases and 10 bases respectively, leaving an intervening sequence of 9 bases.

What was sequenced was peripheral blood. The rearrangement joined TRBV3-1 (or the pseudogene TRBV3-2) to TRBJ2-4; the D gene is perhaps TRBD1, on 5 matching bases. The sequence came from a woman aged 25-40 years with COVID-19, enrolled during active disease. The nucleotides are TGTGCCAGCAGCCAAACAGGTGGGATTCAGTACTTC. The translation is CASSQTGGIQYF.